Within the sample, the clone carrying this T cell receptor beta chain is large (0.1 to 1%). The target antigen is unknown. Here immunoSEQ multiplex PCR was the method, and the copy in TCRdb shows in-frame clones only, minus some. The repertoire holds about 15,000 clones, with approximately 70% as singletons. This sample was included in a study of T cell repertoires in ileal Crohn's disease. Across the whole study: 35% were active smokers at surgery; median disease duration was about 7.5 years.

Adults with ileal or ileocolonic Crohn's disease and an indication for resection were eligible. General study points: High-frequency clones were more common in sorted CD8 than CD4 cells. Endoscopic recurrence occurred in every patient whose clonality exceeded 26.8%.

The V and J ends lost 5 bases and 9 bases respectively, with 11 bases between them. Germline V gene lookup returns CDR1 SGHTA and CDR2 FQGNSA. There are 12 residues in the CDR3. Material: ileal tissue. The TCR sequence derives from an adult with Crohn's disease. The chain uses TRBV7-2 and TRBJ2-1; tentative D call: TRBD2 (5 bases). The CDR3 protein is CASSPGLIEQFF. CDR3 nucleotide sequence: TGTGCCAGCAGCCCCGGACTCATTGAGCAGTTCTTC.